A single sample is the source of the 28 T cell receptor beta chains below, sequenced in a study of T cells after posttransplantation cyclophosphamide. The method was immunoSEQ multiplex PCR; TCRdb's version includes in-frame clones alone and lacks a portion of them. The sample lists more than 60,000 clones; around 95% were seen once. The material sequenced was PBMCs. These receptors all stem from a woman aged 25 to 39 in good health and a related stem cell transplant donor.

This chain connects TRBV28 to TRBJ1-2, with D hard to call. The CDR3 has 12 residues. V lost 3 bases, J lost 4 bases, and 6 bases lay in between. Per germline, CDR1 MDHEN and CDR2 SYDVKM. CDR3: CASSLGAYGYTF. CDR3 bases: TGTGCCAGCAGTTTGGGAGCCTATGGCTACACCTTC.

This rearrangement joins TRBV28 to TRBJ1-1, with D hard to call. V was trimmed by 3 bases and J by 5 bases, leaving 4 bases between them. The CDR3 is made up of 11 amino acids. CDR1 is MDHEN, CDR2 SYDVKM, per germline. The CDR3 region is CASSFRTEAFF. CDR3 DNA sequence: TGTGCCAGCAGTTTTAGGACTGAAGCTTTCTTT.

The chain employs TRBV2 and TRBJ1-6, with 8 positions matching TRBD1. This CDR3 has 16 residues. Germline CDR1 is SNHLY and CDR2 is FYNNEI. V shed 6 bases and J 2 bases; nucleotides not matched to a gene: 6. For the CDR3, the DNA is TGTGCCAGCAGAGTGGACAGGGCTCCCTATAATTCACCCCTCCACTTT. Encoded protein: CASRVDRAPYNSPLHF.

The CDR3 region is CASSNRGRGGYTF. Here the CDR3 DNA reads TGTGCCAGCAGTAACAGGGGGCGCGGAGGCTACACCTTC. The chain combines TRBV28 with TRBJ1-2, with TRBD1 matching 9 bases. The CDR3 consists of 13 residues. Unmatched junction bases numbered 6, after V lost 5 bases and J lost 8 bases. Germline V gives CDR1 MDHEN, CDR2 SYDVKM.

The chain joins TRBV4-2 to TRBJ2-1, with D perhaps matching TRBD1 (5 bases). In germline, CDR1 is LGHNA, CDR2 YNFKEQ. V lost 2 bases to trimming and J lost 5 bases, with 16 bases between them. The CDR3 is 16 residues long. As DNA, the CDR3 is TGTGCCAGCAGCCAAATCGGAAGGGGCCGGGACAATGAGCAGTTCTTC. Residues: CASSQIGRGRDNEQFF.

The chain links TRBV29-1 to TRBJ1-1; no reliable D call. CDR1 and CDR2 from the germline V gene are SQVTM and ANQGSEA. With 5 bases removed from V and 0 bases from J, the gap between germline ends came to 10 bases. The CDR3 totals 13 residues. The DNA for the CDR3 is TGCAGCGTTACTAGGATTATGAACACTGAAGCTTTCTTT. It specifies CSVTRIMNTEAFF.

This clone was counted a single time. V gene TRBV29-1 combines with J gene TRBJ2-5; D is unclear. The CDR3 loop spans 10 amino acids. Between the trimmed V and J ends, which lost 4 bases and 5 bases, there was a span of 5 bases. Per the germline V gene, CDR1 is SQVTM and CDR2 is ANQGSEA. The chain's CDR3 is CSVGLETQYF. The DNA for the CDR3 is TGCAGCGTTGGGTTGGAGACCCAGTACTTC.

The chain links TRBV6-1 to TRBJ1-4, with a weak D call TRBD1 (5 bases). There are 16 residues in the CDR3. The ends were cut back, 1 base at V and 4 bases at J, with 13 bases in the middle. The V gene's germline CDR1 is MNHNS and CDR2 SASEGT. CDR3 sequence (DNA): TGTGCCAGCAGTGAAGGGGGCGGGGACTTTAATGAAAAACTGTTTTTT. It is translated as CASSEGGGDFNEKLFF.

The genes are TRBV7-2 and TRBJ2-3; D is ambiguous. V was pared by 5 bases and J by 5 bases, with 8 bases between. In germline, CDR1 is SGHTA, CDR2 FQGNSA. The CDR3 loop spans 12 amino acids. The CDR3 sequence is CASSGFRDTQYF. CDR3 DNA sequence: TGTGCCAGCAGCGGTTTCCGAGATACGCAGTATTTT.

The chain uses TRBV7-9 and TRBJ1-2, with unresolved D. The germline gives CDR1 SEHNR, CDR2 FQNEAQ (reference sequence). This CDR3 contains 14 residues. Trimming removed 5 bases at V and 2 bases at J, with 12 bases between. The CDR3 DNA reads as TGTGCCAGCAGCCGACGCGCAGAGAACTATGGCTACACCTTC. This translates into CASSRRAENYGYTF.

This chain links TRBV2 with TRBJ1-1, with 8 bases aligning to TRBD1. The CDR3 totals 14 residues. The germline V gene encodes CDR1 SNHLY and CDR2 FYNNEI. V lost 4 bases and J lost 7; bases outside the gene matches: 8. As DNA, the CDR3 is TGTGCCAGCAGTGGCCGCAGGGGGCGAGGTGAAGCTTTCTTT. This sequence encodes CASSGRRGRGEAFF.

The rearrangement links TRBV15 to TRBJ2-7; 11 bases align to TRBD1. Germline V gives CDR1 LNHNV, CDR2 YYDKDF (reference sequence). The V segment lost 3 bases and the J segment 3 bases; nucleotides outside the gene matches: 1. The CDR3 totals 14 residues. The CDR3 is CATSRDRGLYEQYF. DNA of the CDR3: TGTGCCACCAGCAGGGACAGGGGGCTCTACGAGCAGTACTTC. The full variable domain, completed using reference TRBV15 and TRBJ2-7, is DAMVIQNPRYQVTQFGKPVTLSCSQTLNHNVMYWYQQKSSQAPKLLFHYYDKDFNNEADTPDNFQSRRPNTSFCFLDIRSPGLGDTAMYLCATSRDRGLYEQYFGPGTRLTVT.

The chain combines TRBV5-8 with TRBJ2-5; 10 nucleotides match TRBD2. Unmatched junction bases numbered 5, after V lost 6 bases and J lost 0 bases. CDR1 and CDR2 from the germline V gene are SGHTS and YDEGEE. The CDR3 is made up of 15 amino acids. The CDR3 DNA reads as TGTGCCAGCATGGATAGCGGGGGGTACCAAGAGACCCAGTACTTC. It translates to CASMDSGGYQETQYF.

The J gene is TRBJ2-7, the V gene TRBV7-2, with D perhaps matching TRBD1 (6 bases). V was shortened by 8 bases and J by 0 bases, with 14 bases between the two germline ends. CDR3 length: 14 residues. Germline V lookup: CDR1 SGHTA, CDR2 FQGNSA. The CDR3 protein is CASSGTLSSYEQYF. The CDR3 DNA follows: TGTGCCAGCTCCGGGACACTTAGCTCCTACGAGCAGTACTTC.

The V gene is TRBV2, the J gene TRBJ2-1, with D perhaps being TRBD1 or TRBD2 (5 bases each). The CDR3 extends over 17 amino acids. Germline CDR1 and CDR2: SNHLY and FYNNEI. V was cut by 4 bases and J by 1 base, with 17 bases left in between. This CDR3 reads CASSARGPGVSYNEQFF. DNA of the CDR3: TGTGCCAGCAGTGCCCGGGGCCCTGGTGTATCCTACAATGAGCAGTTCTTC.

The chain recombines TRBV5-4 with TRBJ1-1; 7 positions match TRBD1. The CDR3 extends over 16 amino acids. V lost 4 bases to trimming and J lost 5 bases; unmatched junction nucleotides: 14. Germline assignment: CDR1 SGHNT and CDR2 YYREEE (reference sequence). The CDR3 sequence: CASSPPRTGVRTEAFF. The CDR3 DNA follows: TGTGCCAGCAGCCCCCCCCGGACAGGAGTGCGTACTGAAGCTTTCTTT. The variable domain in full, completed from reference TRBV5-4 and TRBJ1-1, reads ETGVTQSPTHLIKTRGQQVTLRCSSQSGHNTVSWYQQALGQGPQFIFQYYREEENGRGNFPPRFSGLQFPNYSSELNVNALELDDSALYLCASSPPRTGVRTEAFFGQGTRLTVV.

This chain links TRBV6-6 with TRBJ1-1; D gene ambiguous. V was clipped by 6 bases and J by 3 bases, with 14 bases between them. This CDR3 is built from 14 residues. Germline lookup yields CDR1 MNHNY and CDR2 SVGAGI (reference sequence). Written as DNA, the CDR3 is TGTGCCAGCAGCACGTTACTCGGCGACACTGAAGCTTTCTTT. Protein sequence: CASSTLLGDTEAFF.

This clone was counted once. This CDR3 reads CASSISAEGYNYGYTF. Written as DNA, the CDR3 is TGTGCCAGTAGTATCTCCGCGGAGGGATACAACTATGGCTACACCTTC. The rearrangement uses TRBV19 and TRBJ1-2; no firm D call. CDR1 LNHDA and CDR2 SQIVND come from the germline V gene (reference sequence). The CDR3 extends over 16 amino acids. With 3 bases removed from V and 2 bases from J, the gap between germline ends came to 16 bases.

This chain joins TRBV6-5 and TRBJ2-5, with TRBD1 identical over 10 bases. TRBJ2-7 matches the DNA end more closely, so the J call is doubtful. The CDR3 totals 14 residues. The germline gives CDR1 MNHEY, CDR2 SVGAGI. The CDR3, as DNA: TGTGCCAGCAGCCGGGACAGGGGAGCCTACGAGCAGTACTTC. As protein: CASSRDRGAYEQYF.

The gene calls are TRBV9 and TRBJ2-6; D is uncertain. CDR1 and CDR2 from the germline V gene are SGDLS and YYNGEE. This CDR3 is built from 17 residues. Trimming stripped 0 bases from V and 2 bases from J, with 12 bases between. The CDR3 DNA is TGTGCCAGCAGCGTAGCGACTGGATCGGCTGGGGCCAACGTCCTGACTTTC. Protein: CASSVATGSAGANVLTF.

The chain recombines TRBV9 with TRBJ1-3; the D is unclear. There are 15 residues in the CDR3. Germline V lookup: CDR1 SGDLS, CDR2 YYNGEE. The V and J ends lost 2 bases and 0 bases respectively, with 9 bases between them. This CDR3 is CASSVEGNSGNTIYF. In DNA, the CDR3 is TGTGCCAGCAGCGTGGAGGGTAACTCTGGAAACACCATATATTTT.

This chain connects TRBV5-1 to TRBJ2-7, with D unclear. CDR3 length: 15 residues. Germline V lookup: CDR1 SGHRS, CDR2 YFSETQ. V lost 0 bases and J lost 3, with 13 bases in between. This CDR3 is CASSLDPGLSYEQYF. CDR3 DNA sequence: TGCGCCAGCAGCTTGGATCCGGGCTTGAGCTACGAGCAGTACTTC.

V usage is TRBV19 and J usage is TRBJ1-6, with TRBD1 identical over 7 bases. Germline values: CDR1 LNHDA, CDR2 SQIVND (reference sequence). The CDR3 length is 15 residues. V was pared by 4 bases and J by 3 bases, with 3 bases of the junction left unmatched. CDR3 region: CASSNRDSYNSPLHF. In DNA, the CDR3 is TGTGCCAGTAGTAACCGGGACAGCTATAATTCACCCCTCCACTTT.

This clone was found once. The chain couples TRBV4-2 to TRBJ2-7, with 7 bases matching TRBD1. This CDR3 region has 15 residues. After removal of 6 bases from V and 4 bases from J, the junction contained 12 bases not matched to a gene. The germline gives CDR1 LGHNA, CDR2 YNFKEQ. The CDR3: CASRLYHRGGYEQYF. CDR3 sequence (DNA): TGTGCCAGCAGACTATACCACAGGGGTGGGTACGAGCAGTACTTC.

The chain couples TRBV10-3 to TRBJ2-7; 10 bases line up with TRBD2. This CDR3 comprises 13 residues. The V and J ends lost 7 bases and 3 bases, in that order; junction bases with no gene match: 3. Germline assignment: CDR1 ENHRY and CDR2 SYGVKD. The chain's CDR3 is CAITTSGDYEQYF. The DNA of the CDR3 is TGTGCCATCACTACTAGCGGGGACTACGAGCAGTACTTC.

This clone is judged medium-sized. V and J are TRBV5-4 and TRBJ1-1, with a weak D call TRBD1 (5 bases). V lost 6 bases, J lost 0 bases, and 6 bases lay in between. The CDR3 loop spans 12 amino acids. Germline values: CDR1 SGHNT, CDR2 YYREEE (reference sequence). The CDR3 region has the DNA TGTGCCAGCATGGGGGTGAACACTGAAGCTTTCTTT. Its translation is CASMGVNTEAFF.

The chain has TRBV7-7 and TRBJ2-5, with D possibly matching TRBD1 (5 bases). The germline gives CDR1 SSHAT, CDR2 FNYEAQ (reference sequence). This CDR3 is 13 amino acids long. With 4 bases removed from V and 2 bases from J, the gap between germline ends came to 8 bases. CDR3 in amino acids: CASSWTPQETQYF. Here the CDR3 DNA reads TGTGCCAGCAGCTGGACACCACAAGAGACCCAGTACTTC.

V and J are TRBV4-3 and TRBJ2-1, with D possibly TRBD2 on 5 matching bases. The CDR3 totals 16 residues. V lost 0 bases and J lost 9, with 18 bases in between. Germline V gene data show CDR1 as LGHNA and CDR2 as YSLEER. The CDR3 nucleotides are TGCGCCAGCAGCCAAGAACTTGAACTAGAATACGGTGAGCAGTTCTTC. This codes for CASSQELELEYGEQFF.